These 9 T cell receptor beta chains share one sample of origin, sequenced in a study of OX40 agonist ivuxolimab in advanced cancers. TCRdb's table, derived via immunoSEQ multiplex PCR, lists solely in-frame clones and lacks some. Of 85,000 to 100,000 clones listed, approximately 95% are singletons. Source: CD4+ or CD8+ T cells sorted from blood, taken in a trial of the OX40 agonist ivuxolimab. These receptors were obtained from an adult with an advanced solid tumor such as melanoma, head and neck, liver or kidney cancer.

The chain couples TRBV18 to TRBJ2-3; D is possibly TRBD1 (6 bases). The CDR3 totals 13 residues. CDR1 is KGHSH and CDR2 is LQKENI in the germline V gene. V lost 5 bases and J lost 5, with 11 bases in between. CDR3 coding DNA: TGTGCCAGCTCAAACAGGGTGGGAGATACGCAGTATTTT. Its translation: CASSNRVGDTQYF.

The chain couples TRBV4-1 to TRBJ1-4; 9 nucleotides agree with TRBD1. This CDR3 is 16 amino acids long. J was trimmed by 1 base and V by 3 bases; bases with no gene match: 3. From germline, CDR1 is MGHRA and CDR2 YSYEKL. The CDR3 region has the DNA TGCGCCAGCAGCCAGCGGGGACAGGGAACTAATGAAAAACTGTTTTTT. The encoded protein is CASSQRGQGTNEKLFF.

The chain recombines TRBV30 with TRBJ1-4, with a possible D match to TRBD1 (5 bases). The CDR3 has 15 residues. CDR1 GTSNPN and CDR2 SVGIG come from the germline V gene (reference sequence). Trimming took off 0 bases at V and 3 bases at J, with 11 bases between the two ends. Written as DNA, the CDR3 is TGTGCCTGGAGTGTACTGGGGGGGGCTAATGAAAAACTGTTTTTT. It specifies CAWSVLGGANEKLFF.

The chain joins TRBV7-2 to TRBJ1-1, with D unclear. V lost 2 bases, J lost 2 bases, and 6 bases lay in between. This CDR3 region has 13 residues. CDR1 SGHTA and CDR2 FQGNSA come from the germline V gene. The CDR3 bases are TGTGCCAGCAGCTTATCCCAAAACACTGAAGCTTTCTTT. This codes for CASSLSQNTEAFF.

This chain joins TRBV19 and TRBJ2-7; D not resolved. The CDR3 extends over 14 amino acids. Trimming left V 1 base short and J 5 bases short, with 12 bases between. Germline V gene sequence: CDR1 LNHDA, CDR2 SQIVND (reference sequence). In DNA form, the CDR3 reads TGTGCCAGTAGTATAGTTTGGCAGGTCGACGAGCAGTACTTC. Its protein product is CASSIVWQVDEQYF.

The rearrangement uses TRBV19 and TRBJ1-5; 9 nucleotides align to TRBD1. This CDR3 contains 16 residues. Trimming at V came to 7 bases and at J to 7 bases, leaving 14 bases not matched to a gene. The germline CDR1 and CDR2 sequences are LNHDA and SQIVND (reference sequence). CDR3 sequence reads: CASNRSGTGSGQPQHF. The DNA of the CDR3 is TGTGCCAGTAATCGTTCCGGGACAGGGTCCGGCCAGCCCCAGCATTTT.

This chain's CDR3 is CASSQEVKASVSTDTQYF. CDR3 DNA: TGCGCCAGCAGCCAAGAAGTGAAGGCTAGCGTTAGCACAGATACGCAGTATTTT. V and J are TRBV4-3 and TRBJ2-3, with D maybe TRBD2 (6 bases). Trimming left V 0 bases short and J 0 bases short, with 16 bases between. Germline values: CDR1 LGHNA, CDR2 YSLEER. The CDR3 sequence is 18 residues long.

A word on this clone: The sample contains more than one DNA sequence encoding this CDR3. The chain recombines TRBV29-1 with TRBJ1-1; tentatively, D is TRBD1 (5 bases). Germline CDR1 reads SQVTM; CDR2 reads ANQGSEA. V dropped 4 bases and J dropped 0 bases, with 9 bases sitting between them. This CDR3 region has 13 residues. Here the CDR3 DNA reads TGCAGCGTTGCAGGGCGGATGAACACTGAAGCTTTCTTT. Protein: CSVAGRMNTEAFF. The full variable domain, its missing parts supplied by reference TRBV29-1 and TRBJ1-1, is SAVISQKPSRDICQRGTSLTIQCQVDSQVTMMFWYRQQPGQSLTLIATANQGSEATYESGFVIDKFPISRPNLTFSTLTVSNMSPEDSSIYLCSVAGRMNTEAFFGQGTRLTVV.

The rearrangement joins TRBV6-5 to TRBJ2-7, with D tentatively TRBD1 (7 bases). There are 13 residues in the CDR3. Germline V gene data show CDR1 as MNHEY and CDR2 as SVGAGI. V was trimmed by 4 bases and J by 2 bases, leaving 9 bases between them. The CDR3 nucleotides are TGTGCCAGCAGTTCCAGGGGGGCCTACGAGCAGTACTTC. Translated: CASSSRGAYEQYF.